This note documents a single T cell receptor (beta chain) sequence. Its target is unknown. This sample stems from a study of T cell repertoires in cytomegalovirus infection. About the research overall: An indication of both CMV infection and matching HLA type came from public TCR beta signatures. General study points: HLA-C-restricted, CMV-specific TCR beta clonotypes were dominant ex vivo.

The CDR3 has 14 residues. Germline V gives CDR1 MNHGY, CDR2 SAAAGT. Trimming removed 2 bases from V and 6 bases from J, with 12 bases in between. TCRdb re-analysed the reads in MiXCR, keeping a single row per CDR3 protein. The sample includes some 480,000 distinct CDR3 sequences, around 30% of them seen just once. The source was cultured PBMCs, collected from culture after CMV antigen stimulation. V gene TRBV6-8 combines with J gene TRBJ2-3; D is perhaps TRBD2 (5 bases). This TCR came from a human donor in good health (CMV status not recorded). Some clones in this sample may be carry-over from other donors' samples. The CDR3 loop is CASSYPLRADTQYF. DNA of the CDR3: TGTGCCAGCAGTTACCCCCTGCGGGCCGATACGCAGTATTTT.